The present TCR beta chain was sequenced within a study of blood T cell repertoires in COVID-19. The CDR3 totals 14 residues. The germline V gene has CDR1 SGHRS and CDR2 YFSETQ. Trimming at V came to 4 bases and at J to 6 bases, leaving 6 bases not matched to a gene. Measured with immunoSEQ multiplex PCR; TCRdb has only the in-frame clones, and not every one. The table lists 310,000 or so clones, more than 80% of them singletons. The sequenced sample was PBMCs or T cells enriched from blood (not recorded which). The chain couples TRBV5-1 to TRBJ1-1; 10 bases are a match to TRBD1. This TCR came from a woman in her twenties or thirties who had recovered from COVID-19. The CDR3 nucleotides are TGCGCCAGCAGCCACCCCGGACAGGGGGCTGAAGCTTTCTTT. Its protein product is CASSHPGQGAEAFF.